A single sample is the source of the 2 T cell receptor beta chains below, sequenced in a study of shared clonotypes between healthy human individuals. Sequencing used immunoSEQ multiplex PCR; TCRdb keeps in-frame clones, though not all of them. Among around 500,000 clones listed, around 80% were seen once. Sequenced sample: PBMCs. All receptors derive from a woman between 40 and 50 years old in good health. Some clones in this sample may be carry-over from other donors' samples.

This rearrangement joins TRBV15 to TRBJ2-1; D uncertain. The CDR3 covers 16 residues. V lost 0 bases and J 4 bases, leaving 13 bases between the germline ends. The germline V gene encodes CDR1 LNHNV and CDR2 YYDKDF (reference sequence). In nucleotides, the CDR3 is TGTGCCACCAGCAGAGAGACCGGACGGCTATACAATGAGCAGTTCTTC. It yields the protein CATSRETGRLYNEQFF.

The chain is built from TRBV6-5 and TRBJ1-2, with D tentatively TRBD1 (5 bases). The CDR3 has 15 residues. CDR1 is MNHEY, CDR2 SVGAGI, per germline. The V end was cut by 5 bases, the J end by 2 bases, with 15 bases between. The CDR3 DNA reads TGTGCCAGCAGTAAATCCGGGACGGTGAACTATGGCTACACCTTC. Its translation: CASSKSGTVNYGYTF.